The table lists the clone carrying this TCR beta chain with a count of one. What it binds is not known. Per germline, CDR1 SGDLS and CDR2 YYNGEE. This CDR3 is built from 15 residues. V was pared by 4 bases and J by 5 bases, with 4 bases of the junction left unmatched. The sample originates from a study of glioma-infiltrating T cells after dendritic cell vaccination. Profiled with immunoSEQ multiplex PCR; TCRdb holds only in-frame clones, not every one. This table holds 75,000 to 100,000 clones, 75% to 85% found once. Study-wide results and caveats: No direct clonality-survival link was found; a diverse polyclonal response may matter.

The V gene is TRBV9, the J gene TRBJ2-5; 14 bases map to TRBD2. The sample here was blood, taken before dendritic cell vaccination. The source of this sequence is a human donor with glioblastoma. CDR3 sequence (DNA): TGTGCCAGCAGCCCGGGGACTAGCGGGAGTGAGACCCAGTACTTC. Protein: CASSPGTSGSETQYF.